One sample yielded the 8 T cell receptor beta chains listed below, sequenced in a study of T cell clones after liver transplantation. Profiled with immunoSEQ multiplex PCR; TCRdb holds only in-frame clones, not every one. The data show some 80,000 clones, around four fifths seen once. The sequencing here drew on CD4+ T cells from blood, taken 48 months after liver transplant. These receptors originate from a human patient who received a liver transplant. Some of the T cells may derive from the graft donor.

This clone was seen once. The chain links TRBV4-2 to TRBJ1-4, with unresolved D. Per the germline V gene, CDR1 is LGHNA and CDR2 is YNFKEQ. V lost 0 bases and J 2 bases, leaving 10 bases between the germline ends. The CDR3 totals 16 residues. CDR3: CASSQEGGLTNEKLFF. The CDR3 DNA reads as TGTGCCAGCAGCCAAGAGGGAGGGCTTACTAATGAAAAACTGTTTTTT.

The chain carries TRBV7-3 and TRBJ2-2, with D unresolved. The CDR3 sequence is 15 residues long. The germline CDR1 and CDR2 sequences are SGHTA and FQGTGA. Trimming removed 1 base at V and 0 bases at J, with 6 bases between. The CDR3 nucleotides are TGTGCCAGCAGCTTAAGGCCCGCGAACACCGGGGAGCTGTTTTTT. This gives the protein CASSLRPANTGELFF.

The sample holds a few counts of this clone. CDR3 DNA: TGTGCCAGCAGTTCTGGTTATGGCTACACCTTC. It translates to CASSSGYGYTF. The V gene is TRBV6-5, the J gene TRBJ1-2; D is unclear. CDR3 size: 11 residues. V shed 4 bases and J shed 5 bases, with 5 bases lying between them. Germline V gives CDR1 MNHEY, CDR2 SVGAGI.

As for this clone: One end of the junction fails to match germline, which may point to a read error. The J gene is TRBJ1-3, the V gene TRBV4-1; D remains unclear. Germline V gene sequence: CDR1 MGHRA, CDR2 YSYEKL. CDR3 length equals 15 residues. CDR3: CVSSVVRESGNTIYF. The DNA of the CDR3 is TGCGTCAGCAGCGTTGTAAGGGAATCTGGAAACACCATATATTTT.

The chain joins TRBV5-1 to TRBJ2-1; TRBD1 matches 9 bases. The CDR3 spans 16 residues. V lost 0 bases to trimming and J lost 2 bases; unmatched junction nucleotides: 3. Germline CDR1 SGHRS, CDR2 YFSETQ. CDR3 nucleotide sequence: TGCGCCAGCAGCTTGGCTGGGACAGGGACCTACAATGAGCAGTTCTTC. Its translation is CASSLAGTGTYNEQFF.

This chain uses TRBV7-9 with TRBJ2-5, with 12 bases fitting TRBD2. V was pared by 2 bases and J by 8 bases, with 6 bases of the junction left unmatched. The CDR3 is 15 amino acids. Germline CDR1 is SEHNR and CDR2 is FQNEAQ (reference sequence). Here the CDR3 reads CASSLRLAGVVTQYF. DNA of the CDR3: TGTGCCAGCAGCTTACGACTAGCGGGGGTGGTTACCCAGTACTTC.

The CDR3 is CASSQDGQGTYNEQFF. DNA of the CDR3: TGTGCCAGCAGCCAAGACGGGCAGGGTACCTACAATGAGCAGTTCTTC. V is TRBV4-2 and J is TRBJ2-1; D is perhaps TRBD1 (5 bases). This CDR3 spans 16 amino acids. CDR1 is LGHNA and CDR2 is YNFKEQ in the germline V gene. Trimming took off 0 bases at V and 2 bases at J, with 11 bases between the two ends.

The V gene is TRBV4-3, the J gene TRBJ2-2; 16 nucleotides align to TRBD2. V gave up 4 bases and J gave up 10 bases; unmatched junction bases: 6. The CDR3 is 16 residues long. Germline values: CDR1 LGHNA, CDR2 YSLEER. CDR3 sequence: CASSPGTSGRATELFF. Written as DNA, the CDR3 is TGCGCCAGCAGCCCAGGGACTAGCGGGAGGGCCACGGAGCTGTTTTTT.